This T cell receptor beta chain was found in a study of control samples from healthy donors and cancer patients. This clone has just a few counts. Other DNA sequences from this sample encode an identical CDR3 as well. The J segment lost 1 base and the V segment lost 5 bases, leaving 1 base of the junction unmatched. CDR1 and CDR2 from the germline V gene are MNHNY and SVGAGI (reference sequence). This CDR3 contains 14 residues. Clones were sequenced by immunoSEQ multiplex PCR, and TCRdb holds only the in-frame ones, with some missing. The sample carries about 89,000 clones, roughly 84% recorded once. This chain uses TRBV6-6 with TRBJ2-3; 9 bases line up with TRBD1. This sequence originates from a woman aged 35 to 49 in good health. The sequenced sample consisted of blood. The CDR3 bases are TGTGCCAGCAGTCGGACAGGGGGCACAGATACGCAGTATTTT. Amino acid sequence: CASSRTGGTDTQYF.